This TCR beta chain was identified in a study of identical twins. This CDR3 has 17 residues. V was shortened by 2 bases and J by 3 bases, with 16 bases between the two germline ends. Germline V gives CDR1 MGHRA, CDR2 YSYEKL. This clonotype showed up just a few times. The antigen remains undetermined. General study findings and limits: Cord blood beta clonotypes that were abundant carried fewer insertions, and memory repertoires showed no such trend.

Unique molecular identifiers were present on cDNA, and template switching added a universal primer site. TCRdb processed the 5' RACE reads anew with MiXCR; each CDR3 protein has one entry. Of 510,000 or so distinct CDR3 sequences in the sample, 13% to 15% were seen once. The same sample was also used in a study of yellow fever vaccine responses in identical twins.

The chain combines TRBV4-1 with TRBJ2-2; tentative D call: TRBD1 (6 bases). The sample taken for sequencing was CD4+ T cells sorted from blood. This TCR came from a young woman in good health. CDR3 nucleotide sequence: TGCGCCAGCAGCCAACTAAGAGGGACACTGGACACCGGGGAGCTGTTTTTT. It specifies CASSQLRGTLDTGELFF.